The 12 T cell receptor beta chains below come from one sample, sequenced in a study of vaccination effects on CD4 cells after COVID-19. Method: immunoSEQ multiplex PCR; TCRdb's copy keeps in-frame clones and lacks some. This sample has around 55,000 clones, with roughly 70% found just once. The antigens of these receptors remain unknown. Antigen-specific CD4+ T cell clonotypes were called by their expansion after viral peptide-pool culture in ViraFEST. Investigators separated out CD4+ T cells once around 11 days of culture had passed. Absence of prior SARS-CoV-2 infection characterized the vaccine recipients, who showed negative nucleocapsid antibodies. Sequencing was performed on CD4+ T cells from PBMCs cultured with SARS-CoV-2 spike peptides, taken before COVID-19 vaccination. The source is a human donor who received a COVID-19 vaccine.

The chain has TRBV19 and TRBJ2-1, with D unresolved. Per germline, CDR1 LNHDA and CDR2 SQIVND (reference sequence). The CDR3 loop spans 14 amino acids. The germline V and J ends were trimmed by 1 base and 6 bases, with 10 bases remaining between them. CDR3 DNA sequence: TGTGCCAGTAGTATAGGACACTCAAGCAATGAGCAGTTCTTC. Protein product: CASSIGHSSNEQFF.

The chain carries TRBV28 and TRBJ2-3, with D perhaps matching TRBD2 (5 bases). This CDR3 is 15 amino acids long. V was cut by 6 bases and J by 2 bases, with 15 bases left in between. The germline V gene encodes CDR1 MDHEN and CDR2 SYDVKM. The CDR3 reads CASRGSSAYTDTQYF. In nucleotides, the CDR3 is TGTGCCAGCAGGGGGAGTAGCGCCTACACAGATACGCAGTATTTT.

The V gene is TRBV28, the J gene TRBJ2-2, with TRBD1 identical over 7 bases. V shed 6 bases, J shed 5 bases, and the junction held 9 bases outside the gene matches. The CDR3 has 15 amino acids. Germline-derived CDR1 and CDR2 are MDHEN and SYDVKM. CDR3: CASRTRDSITGELFF. DNA for the CDR3: TGTGCCAGCAGGACCCGGGACAGTATTACCGGGGAGCTGTTTTTT.

The rearrangement joins TRBV7-9 to TRBJ2-3; perhaps TRBD1 as D (5 bases). The ends were cut back, 5 bases at V and 2 bases at J, with 14 bases in the middle. CDR1 and CDR2 from the germline V gene are SEHNR and FQNEAQ (reference sequence). The CDR3 has 15 amino acids. This CDR3 is CASSQITGATDTQYF. CDR3 in DNA: TGTGCCAGCAGCCAGATCACAGGAGCCACAGATACGCAGTATTTT.

The J gene is TRBJ1-5, the V gene TRBV7-6, with D unresolved. Germline loops: CDR1 SGHVS, CDR2 FNYEAQ. This CDR3 region has 16 residues. V lost 1 base and J 0 bases, leaving 10 bases between the germline ends. CDR3 sequence reads: CASSLGAAYSNQPQHF. The CDR3 coding sequence is TGTGCCAGCAGCTTAGGGGCAGCCTATAGCAATCAGCCCCAGCATTTT.

V is TRBV3-1 (or the pseudogene TRBV3-2) and J is TRBJ1-1; weak D call: TRBD1 (5 bases). The V and J ends lost 4 bases and 1 base respectively, with 10 bases between them. This CDR3 is built from 14 residues. Germline CDR1 and CDR2: LGHDT and YNNKEL (reference sequence). CDR3 DNA sequence: TGTGCCAGCAGCCCCAGGGCTCAGAACACTGAAGCTTTCTTT. Translated, it gives CASSPRAQNTEAFF.

J is TRBJ1-2 and V is TRBV30; D unclear. The CDR3 has 10 amino acids. The V gene's germline CDR1 is GTSNPN and CDR2 SVGIG (reference sequence). Trimming shortened V by 6 bases and J by 3 bases, and 5 bases separated the two germline ends. In nucleotides, the CDR3 is TGTGCCTGCCAGTACTATGGCTACACCTTC. Protein sequence: CACQYYGYTF.

This clone was observed once. V usage is TRBV27 and J usage is TRBJ1-2, with 9 bases aligning to TRBD1. This CDR3 region has 15 residues. Unmatched junction bases numbered 8, after V lost 4 bases and J lost 5 bases. The germline CDR1 and CDR2 sequences are MNHEY and SMNVEV (reference sequence). The CDR3 region is CASSSSGTGRYGYTF. DNA of the CDR3: TGTGCCAGCAGTTCTTCCGGGACAGGGCGTTATGGCTACACCTTC.

The V call is TRBV6-5, the J call TRBJ1-2; D unclear. This CDR3 is 14 amino acids long. Germline V gives CDR1 MNHEY, CDR2 SVGAGI. Trimming left V 6 bases short and J 0 bases short, with 11 bases between. The CDR3 DNA sequence: TGTGCCAGCAGCTCCGAAATTGCTAACTATGGCTACACCTTC. Protein product: CASSSEIANYGYTF.

This clone appeared a few times. The rearrangement joins TRBV7-2 to TRBJ1-2, with 8 bases that match TRBD1. CDR1 and CDR2 from the germline V gene are SGHTA and FQGNSA. The CDR3 has 14 amino acids. Trimming at V came to 0 bases and at J to 4 bases, leaving 1 base not matched to a gene. The CDR3 coding sequence is TGTGCCAGCAGCTTAGCCGGGACAGGCTATGGCTACACCTTC. It is translated as CASSLAGTGYGYTF.

This chain links TRBV4-2 with TRBJ1-5; 9 nucleotides align to TRBD1. This CDR3 region has 14 residues. Trimming at V came to 2 bases and at J to 9 bases, leaving 5 bases not matched to a gene. Germline V gives CDR1 LGHNA, CDR2 YNFKEQ. The CDR3 DNA is TGTGCCAGCAGCCAACCCCGACAGGGGGGGCCCCAGCATTTT. Amino acid sequence: CASSQPRQGGPQHF.

This clone appeared a few times. J is TRBJ2-5 and V is TRBV19, with D maybe TRBD1 (6 bases). CDR1 and CDR2 from the germline V gene are LNHDA and SQIVND (reference sequence). This CDR3 is 13 amino acids long. Deletions cut 3 bases from V and 5 bases from J, with 10 bases between. The chain's CDR3 is CASSMSGAETQYF. CDR3 bases: TGTGCCAGTAGTATGTCAGGGGCGGAGACCCAGTACTTC.